The rows below give T cell receptor beta chains drawn from one sample of a study of CD8 T cells in Susac syndrome. TCRdb used MiXCR to reprocess the immunoSEQ multiplex PCR reads, holding one entry per CDR3 protein. The profile covers approximately 230,000 distinct CDR3 sequences, with about 93% appearing a single time and approximately 0.072% taken by the ten largest. The sequenced material came from CD4+ T cells from PBMCs. Receptors were obtained from a human donor with multiple sclerosis. Each CDR3 is given with its conserved first and last residue. D genes are given only for firm matches. Not all rows give a size; the values are once, few, many and, for expanded clones, a class.

v_call: TRBV5-4; d_call: TRBD1; j_call: TRBJ1-2; clone_size: -; cdr3_nt: TGTGCCAGCAGCTCAAGACAGGGGGCGGGGGGCTACACCTTC; cdr3_aa: CASSSRQGAGGYTF
v_call: TRBV24-1; d_call: TRBD2; j_call: TRBJ2-5; clone_size: -; cdr3_nt: TGTGCCACCGCCCTCGGGGGGGCAAAAACGACCCAGTACTTC; cdr3_aa: CATALGGAKTTQYF
v_call: TRBV6-2/TRBV6-3; d_call: TRBD1; j_call: TRBJ2-3; clone_size: -; cdr3_nt: TGTGCCAGCAGTCGCCCCGGACAGGGTAGAAATACGCAGTATTTT; cdr3_aa: CASSRPGQGRNTQYF
v_call: TRBV2; d_call: -; j_call: TRBJ1-1; clone_size: -; cdr3_nt: TGTGCCAGCAGTGCCCAACGGGGGGCAGTCACTGAAGCTTTCTTT; cdr3_aa: CASSAQRGAVTEAFF
v_call: TRBV18; d_call: -; j_call: TRBJ2-6; clone_size: -; cdr3_nt: TGTGCCAGCTCACCACAGCCCGGGAGCTCTGGGGCCAACGTCCTGACTTTC; cdr3_aa: CASSPQPGSSGANVLTF
v_call: TRBV18; d_call: TRBD1; j_call: TRBJ2-5; clone_size: -; cdr3_nt: TGTGCCAGCTCACGAACCGGGACAGGGAGGAGGGAGACCCAGTACTTC; cdr3_aa: CASSRTGTGRRETQYF
v_call: TRBV2; d_call: TRBD1; j_call: TRBJ2-2; clone_size: -; cdr3_nt: TGTGCCAGCAGTGAATTGATCGGGACAGCAAACACCGGGGAGCTGTTTTTT; cdr3_aa: CASSELIGTANTGELFF
v_call: TRBV3-1; d_call: -; j_call: TRBJ1-2; clone_size: -; cdr3_nt: TGTGCCAGCAGCCAAACAGGGTTGTACGGCTACACCTTC; cdr3_aa: CASSQTGLYGYTF
v_call: TRBV5-6; d_call: -; j_call: TRBJ2-1; clone_size: -; cdr3_nt: TGTGCCAGCAGCTTGTGGGGATTACCGACACGGGAGCAGTTCTTC; cdr3_aa: CASSLWGLPTREQFF
v_call: TRBV7-8; d_call: -; j_call: TRBJ1-6; clone_size: -; cdr3_nt: TGTGCCAGCAGCCCCCGTATTTTGAATTCACCCCTCCACTTT; cdr3_aa: CASSPRILNSPLHF
v_call: TRBV7-9; d_call: TRBD1; j_call: TRBJ1-2; clone_size: -; cdr3_nt: TGTGCCAGCAGCGCCCCCCCCGGGACAGGGGGCGCGGATGGCTACACCTTC; cdr3_aa: CASSAPPGTGGADGYTF
v_call: TRBV20-1; d_call: TRBD1; j_call: TRBJ1-4; clone_size: -; cdr3_nt: TGCAGTGCTACCCCGGGACAGATAAATGAAAAACTGTTTTTT; cdr3_aa: CSATPGQINEKLFF
v_call: TRBV12-3/TRBV12-4; d_call: TRBD1; j_call: TRBJ2-7; clone_size: -; cdr3_nt: TGTGCCAGCAGCAGGGGGACAGGAAGCTCCTACGAGCAGTACTTC; cdr3_aa: CASSRGTGSSYEQYF
v_call: TRBV30; d_call: TRBD2; j_call: TRBJ2-1; clone_size: -; cdr3_nt: TGTGCCGCCGGGACTAAGCGGTACAATGAGCAGTTCTTC; cdr3_aa: CAAGTKRYNEQFF
v_call: TRBV7-9; d_call: -; j_call: TRBJ1-5; clone_size: once; cdr3_nt: TGTGCCAGGTATGGGCCGACTAGCAATCAGCCCCAGCATTTT; cdr3_aa: CARYGPTSNQPQHF
v_call: TRBV11-2; d_call: TRBD2; j_call: TRBJ2-7; clone_size: -; cdr3_nt: TGTGCCAGCAGCTTGACTAGCGGGGGGGACTACGAGCAGTACTTC; cdr3_aa: CASSLTSGGDYEQYF
v_call: TRBV28; d_call: -; j_call: TRBJ1-5; clone_size: -; cdr3_nt: TGTGCCAGCAGTTCCCCCGTTCAGCCCCAGCATTTT; cdr3_aa: CASSSPVQPQHF
v_call: TRBV18; d_call: -; j_call: TRBJ2-3; clone_size: -; cdr3_nt: TGTGCCAGCAGCACTAGCACAGATACGCAGTATTTT; cdr3_aa: CASSTSTDTQYF
v_call: TRBV20-1; d_call: TRBD2; j_call: TRBJ2-5; clone_size: -; cdr3_nt: TGCAGTGCTACCGTTTTGGGCGGGAGCCTCCAAGAGACCCAGTACTTC; cdr3_aa: CSATVLGGSLQETQYF
v_call: TRBV5-1; d_call: TRBD2; j_call: TRBJ2-5; clone_size: -; cdr3_nt: TGCGCCAGCAGCCGGGGACTAGTGTCCGATCAGACCCAGTACTTC; cdr3_aa: CASSRGLVSDQTQYF
v_call: TRBV3-1; d_call: TRBD2; j_call: TRBJ2-3; clone_size: -; cdr3_nt: TGTGCCAGCAGCCAAGAAGTCGGTGGCGGGGGGGCCGATACGCAGTATTTT; cdr3_aa: CASSQEVGGGGADTQYF
v_call: TRBV29-1; d_call: -; j_call: TRBJ2-3; clone_size: -; cdr3_nt: TGCAGCGAGGTCCCGGGTGGCACAGATACGCAGTATTTT; cdr3_aa: CSEVPGGTDTQYF
v_call: TRBV24-1; d_call: -; j_call: TRBJ2-5; clone_size: -; cdr3_nt: TGTGCCACCAGGAGGGGGACGGAGACCCAGTACTTC; cdr3_aa: CATRRGTETQYF
v_call: TRBV19; d_call: TRBD2; j_call: TRBJ2-1; clone_size: once; cdr3_nt: TGTGCCAGTAGCCCCCTTGGGACTAGCGGGAATGAGCAGTTCTTC; cdr3_aa: CASSPLGTSGNEQFF